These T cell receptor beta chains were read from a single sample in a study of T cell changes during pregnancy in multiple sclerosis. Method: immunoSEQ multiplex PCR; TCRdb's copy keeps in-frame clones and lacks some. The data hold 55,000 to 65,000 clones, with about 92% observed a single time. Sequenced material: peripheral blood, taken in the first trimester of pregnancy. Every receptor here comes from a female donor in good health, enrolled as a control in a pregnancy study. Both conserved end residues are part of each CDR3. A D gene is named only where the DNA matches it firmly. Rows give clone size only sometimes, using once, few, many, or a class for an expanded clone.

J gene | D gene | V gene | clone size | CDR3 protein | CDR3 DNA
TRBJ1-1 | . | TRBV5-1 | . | CASSLSPTAVEAFF | TGCGCCAGCAGCTTGAGTCCCACCGCGGTTGAAGCTTTCTTT
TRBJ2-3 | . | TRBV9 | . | CASSVPGSNTQYF | TGTGCCAGCAGCGTACCCGGGAGCAATACGCAGTATTTT
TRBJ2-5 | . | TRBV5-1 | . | CASSLGLQKQETQYF | TGCGCCAGCAGCTTGGGACTCCAGAAACAAGAGACCCAGTACTTC
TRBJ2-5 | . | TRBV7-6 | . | CASSLSPGPHRETQYF | TGTGCCAGCAGCTTATCCCCAGGGCCCCACAGGGAGACCCAGTACTTC
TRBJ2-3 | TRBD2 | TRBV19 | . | CASSPWTSGRHIGTQYF | TGTGCCAGTAGTCCGTGGACTAGCGGGAGGCATATAGGTACGCAGTATTTT
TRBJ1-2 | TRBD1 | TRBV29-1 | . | CSQHRMDRPSYGYTF | TGCAGCCAGCACCGGATGGACAGGCCCTCCTATGGCTACACCTTC
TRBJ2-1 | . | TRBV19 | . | CASSYSGSRYSYNEQFF | TGTGCCAGTAGTTACTCGGGTAGTCGTTACTCCTACAATGAGCAGTTCTTC
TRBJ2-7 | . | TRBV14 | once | CASSHTYEQYF | TGTGCCAGCAGCCACACCTACGAGCAGTACTTC
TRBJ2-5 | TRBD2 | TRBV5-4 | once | CASSLGGGETQYF | TGTGCCAGCAGCTTGGGGGGGGGAGAGACCCAGTACTTC
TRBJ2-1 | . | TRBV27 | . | CASSLGYNEQFF | TGTGCCAGCAGTCTCGGGTACAATGAGCAGTTCTTC